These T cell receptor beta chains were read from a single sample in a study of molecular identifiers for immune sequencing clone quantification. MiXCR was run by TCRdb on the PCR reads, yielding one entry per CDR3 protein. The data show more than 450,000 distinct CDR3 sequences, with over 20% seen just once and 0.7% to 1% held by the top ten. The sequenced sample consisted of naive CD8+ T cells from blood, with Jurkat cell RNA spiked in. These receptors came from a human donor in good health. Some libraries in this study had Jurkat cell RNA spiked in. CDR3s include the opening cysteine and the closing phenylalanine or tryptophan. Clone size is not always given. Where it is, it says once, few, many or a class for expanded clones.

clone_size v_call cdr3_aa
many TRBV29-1 CSAVEEGSAFF
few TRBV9 CASSPTNYYYEQYF
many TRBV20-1 CSASEGQPYEQYF
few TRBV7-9 CASSRRDGSSYEQYF
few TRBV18 CASSPEGPTYEQYF
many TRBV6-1 CASSGSTGSNQPQHF
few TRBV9 CASSFRDRAVGELFF
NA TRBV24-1 CATSDLGHEQYF
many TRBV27 CASRQYGEQFF
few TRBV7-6 CASSFMSPSETQYF
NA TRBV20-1 CSARDFGDRYSNQPQHF
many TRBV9 CASSQDTGLSTDTQYF
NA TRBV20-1 CSATSAGVSTDTQYF
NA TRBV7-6 CASSLAGGAEAFF
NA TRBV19 CASTGNPDTQYF
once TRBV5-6 CASSLLTDGTQYF
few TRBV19 CASSILIGAEAFF
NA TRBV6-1 CASERDPLPDTQYF
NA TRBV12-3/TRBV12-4 CASSPIFPNQPQHF
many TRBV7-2 CASSLSLVDTQYF
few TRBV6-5 CASSYLRNQETQYF
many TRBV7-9 CASSHGTVAHADTQYF
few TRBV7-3 CASSSGVRSGANVLTF
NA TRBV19 CASHGPDRELRTLYGYTF
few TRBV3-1 CASSQDGTGRLGETQYF
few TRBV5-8 CASSLRYHAGVGDTQYF
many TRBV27 CASRRGVGNQPQHF
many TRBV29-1 CSAGTTSNTGELFF
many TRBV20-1 CSASRRGGVRETQYF
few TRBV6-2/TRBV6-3 CASSSTQGYSYEQYF
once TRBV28 CASSLAAGGAEAFF
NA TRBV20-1 CSAFTTSARTDTQYF
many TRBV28 CASSLTGAVGNQPQHF
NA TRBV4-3 CASSLDWRHTGELFF
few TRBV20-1 CSARRPGRDNQPQHF
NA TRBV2 CASRHRDRGQNEQFF
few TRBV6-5 CASSYSTTGNTEAFF
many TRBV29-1 CSVGKDRVDNYGYTF
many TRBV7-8 CASSTTGSTDTQYF
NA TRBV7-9 CASSAGGLWGNQPQHF
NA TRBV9 CASSARTKISTDTQYF
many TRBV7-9 CASSLVAGNQETQYF
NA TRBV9 CASSPRGTPLDEQYF
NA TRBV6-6 CASSYSQTSDTDTQYF
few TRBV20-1 CSAPGQGALPLRYEQYF
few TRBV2 CASSEVAPRYEQFF
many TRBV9 CASSATRTDTTKGYTF
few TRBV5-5 CASSLVLVAWNQPQHF
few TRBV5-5 CASSLGPTHINYGYTF
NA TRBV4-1 CASSPEDRGSDTQYF
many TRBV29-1 CSVVGWRGTYEQYF
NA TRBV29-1 CSGYGYNEQFF